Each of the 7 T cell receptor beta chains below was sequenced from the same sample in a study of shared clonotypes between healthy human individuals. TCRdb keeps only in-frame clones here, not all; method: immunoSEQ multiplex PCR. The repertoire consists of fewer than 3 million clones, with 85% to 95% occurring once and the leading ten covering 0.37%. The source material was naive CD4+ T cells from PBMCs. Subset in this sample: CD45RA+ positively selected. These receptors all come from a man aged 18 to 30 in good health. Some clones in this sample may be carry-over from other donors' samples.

DNA for the CDR3: TGTGCCAGCAGCCCGTCCCGACAGGGGGCCTACGAGCAGTACTTC. Translated: CASSPSRQGAYEQYF. The chain carries TRBV7-2 and TRBJ2-7; TRBD1 matches 9 bases. The CDR3 has 15 amino acids. The V segment lost 5 bases and the J segment 2 bases; nucleotides outside the gene matches: 7. Germline-derived CDR1 and CDR2 are SGHTA and FQGNSA.

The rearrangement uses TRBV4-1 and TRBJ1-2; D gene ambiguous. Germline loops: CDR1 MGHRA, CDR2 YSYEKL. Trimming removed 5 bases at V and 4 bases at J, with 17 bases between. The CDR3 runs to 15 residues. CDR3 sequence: CASSIGSSSLYGYTF. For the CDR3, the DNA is TGCGCCAGCAGCATCGGATCCTCCTCTCTCTATGGCTACACCTTC.

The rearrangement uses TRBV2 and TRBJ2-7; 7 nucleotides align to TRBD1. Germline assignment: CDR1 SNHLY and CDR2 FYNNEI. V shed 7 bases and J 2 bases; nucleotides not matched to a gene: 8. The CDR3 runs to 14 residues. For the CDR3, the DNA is TGTGCCAGCAAAGGGGGACAGACAGCCTACGAGCAGTACTTC. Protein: CASKGGQTAYEQYF. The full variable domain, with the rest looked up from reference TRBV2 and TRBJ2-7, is EPEVTQTPSHQVTQMGQEVILRCVPISNHLYFYWYRQILGQKVEFLVSFYNNEISEKSEIFDDQFSVERPDGSNFTLKIRSTKLEDSAMYFCASKGGQTAYEQYFGPGTRLTVT.

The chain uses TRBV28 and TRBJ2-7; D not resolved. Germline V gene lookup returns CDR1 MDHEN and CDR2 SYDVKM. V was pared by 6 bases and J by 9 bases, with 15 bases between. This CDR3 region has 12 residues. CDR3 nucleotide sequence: TGTGCCAGCAGCACCCTTACCGGGTCGCAGTACTTC. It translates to CASSTLTGSQYF. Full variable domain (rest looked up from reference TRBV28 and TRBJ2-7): DVKVTQSSRYLVKRTGEKVFLECVQDMDHENMFWYRQDPGLGLRLIYFSYDVKMKEKGDIPEGYSVSREKKERFSLILESASTNQTSMYLCASSTLTGSQYFGPGTRLTVT.

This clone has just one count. CDR3 DNA: TGTGCCAGCAGCTGGAGTCCTAGCGGGCAAGAGACCCAGTACTTC. Amino acid sequence: CASSWSPSGQETQYF. The chain is built from TRBV5-4 and TRBJ2-5; TRBD2 aligns across 8 bases. The CDR3 contains 15 residues. V lost 3 bases and J lost 2; bases outside the gene matches: 6. Per germline, CDR1 SGHNT and CDR2 YYREEE (reference sequence). Based on the CDR3 plus reference TRBV5-4 and TRBJ2-5, the full variable domain is ETGVTQSPTHLIKTRGQQVTLRCSSQSGHNTVSWYQQALGQGPQFIFQYYREEENGRGNFPPRFSGLQFPNYSSELNVNALELDDSALYLCASSWSPSGQETQYFGPGTRLLVL.

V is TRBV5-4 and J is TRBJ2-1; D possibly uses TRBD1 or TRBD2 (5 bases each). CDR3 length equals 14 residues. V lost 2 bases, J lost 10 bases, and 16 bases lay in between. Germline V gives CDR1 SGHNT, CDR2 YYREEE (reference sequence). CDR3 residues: CASSFLLVEGEQFF. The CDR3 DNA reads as TGTGCCAGCAGCTTCCTTCTAGTCGAGGGGGAGCAGTTCTTC.

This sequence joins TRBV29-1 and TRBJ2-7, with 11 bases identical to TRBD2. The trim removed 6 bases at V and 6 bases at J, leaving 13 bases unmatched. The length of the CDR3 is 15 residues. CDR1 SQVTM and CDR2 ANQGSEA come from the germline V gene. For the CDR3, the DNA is TGCAGCGTCCACATAATAGCGGGAGGGGCTCCCGAGCAGTACTTC. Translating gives CSVHIIAGGAPEQYF.